A selection of T cell receptor beta chains follows, all from one sample in a study of cytomegalovirus exposure and HLA in healthy donors. Assay: immunoSEQ multiplex PCR; the TCRdb copy retains only in-frame clones and omits some. The table lists 120,000 or so clones, roughly a tenth of them singletons. Sequenced input: PBMCs. These receptors were taken from a young woman in good health and CMV-seropositive. Each CDR3 is given with its conserved first and last residue. Each record gives: clone size, J gene, V gene, D gene, CDR3 DNA, CDR3 protein. A D gene is named only where the DNA matches it firmly. Clone sizes are given selectively: once, few, many, or a class where the clone is expanded.

clone size: few; J gene: TRBJ2-2; V gene: TRBV30; D gene: .; CDR3 DNA: TGTGCCTGGAGTGTAACGGGTCGGGGGGCGGACACCGGGGAGCTGTTTTTT; CDR3 protein: CAWSVTGRGADTGELFF
clone size: few; J gene: TRBJ1-1; V gene: TRBV28; D gene: TRBD1; CDR3 DNA: TGTGCCAGCAGTTTACAGGGGGCGGGGGTAAACACTGAAGCTTTCTTT; CDR3 protein: CASSLQGAGVNTEAFF
clone size: few; J gene: TRBJ2-2; V gene: TRBV7-3; D gene: TRBD2; CDR3 DNA: TGTGCCAGCAGCTTAAAACCCCGCACCGGGACTAGCGGGAGTGGCACCGGGGAGCTGTTTTTT; CDR3 protein: CASSLKPRTGTSGSGTGELFF
clone size: few; J gene: TRBJ2-1; V gene: TRBV5-4; D gene: TRBD2; CDR3 DNA: TGTGCCAGCAGCTTGGGTCTACCTCGCGGGGGCAATGAGCAGTTCTTC; CDR3 protein: CASSLGLPRGGNEQFF
clone size: .; J gene: TRBJ1-2; V gene: TRBV27; D gene: .; CDR3 DNA: TGTGCCAGCAGTTTTTCTGGCAATAACTATGGCTACACCTTC; CDR3 protein: CASSFSGNNYGYTF
clone size: .; J gene: TRBJ2-7; V gene: TRBV5-1; D gene: .; CDR3 DNA: TGCGCCAGCTCTCGACTGGATTTATCCTACGAGCAGTACTTC; CDR3 protein: CASSRLDLSYEQYF
clone size: .; J gene: TRBJ2-5; V gene: TRBV19; D gene: .; CDR3 DNA: TGTGCCAGTAGGGAGGACTCGGAAGAAGAAGAGACCCAGTACTTC; CDR3 protein: CASREDSEEEETQYF
clone size: .; J gene: TRBJ2-7; V gene: TRBV2; D gene: TRBD1; CDR3 DNA: TGTGCCAGCAGTGTCGGGACAGCATCCTACGAGCAGTACTTC; CDR3 protein: CASSVGTASYEQYF
clone size: few; J gene: TRBJ2-7; V gene: TRBV11-3; D gene: TRBD2; CDR3 DNA: TGTGCCAGCAGCCGAACTAGCGGATACTCCTACGAGCAGTACTTC; CDR3 protein: CASSRTSGYSYEQYF
clone size: few; J gene: TRBJ2-7; V gene: TRBV15; D gene: TRBD2; CDR3 DNA: TGTGCCACCGGGGGGGGACTAGCGGGAGTCGAGCAGTACTTC; CDR3 protein: CATGGGLAGVEQYF
clone size: .; J gene: TRBJ1-1; V gene: TRBV7-9; D gene: .; CDR3 DNA: TGTGCCAGCAGCCCAAGGACCGGCCTGAGGGACACTGAAGCTTTCTTT; CDR3 protein: CASSPRTGLRDTEAFF
clone size: .; J gene: TRBJ1-2; V gene: TRBV2; D gene: TRBD1; CDR3 DNA: TGTGCTAGCAGTCAAGACAGGGAAGATAGCTACACCTTC; CDR3 protein: CASSQDREDSYTF
clone size: .; J gene: TRBJ2-3; V gene: TRBV2; D gene: .; CDR3 DNA: TGTGCCAGCAGTTTGGCAGCCAGGGCAGATACGCAGTATTTT; CDR3 protein: CASSLAARADTQYF
clone size: .; J gene: TRBJ1-1; V gene: TRBV2; D gene: .; CDR3 DNA: TGTGCCAGCAGTCAAAGGGGTCAAGGTGAAGCTTTCTTT; CDR3 protein: CASSQRGQGEAFF